This TCR beta chain stems from a study of T cell responses to AZD1222 COVID-19 vaccine. As for this clone: What it binds is not known.

Timing groups of about 4 and about 12 weeks for second doses were pooled. Assay used: immunoSEQ multiplex PCR; TCRdb lists only in-frame clones, some missing. The table records over 90,000 clones, approximately 90% of them present only once. V lost 8 bases and J 1 base, leaving 11 bases between the germline ends. Germline V lookup: CDR1 SNHLY, CDR2 FYNNEI. The CDR3 loop spans 13 amino acids. Study-wide points: The reported proportion of spike-specific TCRs targeting unmutated variant regions was nearly half. Clonal diversity was possibly underestimated, and the donors were mostly white British, with more females.

This TCR came from an adult who received the AZD1222 COVID-19 vaccine. Source: peripheral blood, taken 28 days after the second AZD1222 dose. This rearrangement joins TRBV2 to TRBJ2-5; D unclear. As DNA, the CDR3 is TGTGCCAGCGTGCTTGCACGCCAAGAGACCCAGTACTTC. Its translation: CASVLARQETQYF.